Listed below are T cell receptor beta chains from one sample, sequenced in a study of beta chain features in type 1 diabetes. Sequencing used immunoSEQ multiplex PCR; TCRdb keeps in-frame clones, though not all of them. The table has some 400,000 clones, approximately 16% seen once. The sequenced sample was naive CD4+ T cells from blood. These receptors originate from a woman between 18 and 29 years old in good health. Both conserved end residues are part of each CDR3. The order of the fields is clone size, V gene, D gene, J gene, CDR3 DNA, CDR3 protein. The D gene is left open where the match is weak. Not all rows give a size; the values are once, few, many and, for expanded clones, a class.

few	TRBV30	NA	TRBJ1-1	TGTGCCTGGAGTCCGGTTCTTATGAACACTGAAGCTTTCTTT	CAWSPVLMNTEAFF
once	TRBV7-3	TRBD2	TRBJ2-3	TGTGCCAGCAGCCCATATGGACTAGCGATAGATACGCAGTATTTT	CASSPYGLAIDTQYF
NA	TRBV28	NA	TRBJ1-2	TGTGCCAGCAGCCCACGGGGCTACACCTTC	CASSPRGYTF
NA	TRBV25-1	NA	TRBJ2-5	TGTGCCAGCAGTGAATATCGTGAGACCCAGTACTTC	CASSEYRETQYF
NA	TRBV6-1	NA	TRBJ2-7	TGTGCCAGCAGCGTCGGACTATCCTACGAGCAGTACTTC	CASSVGLSYEQYF
few	TRBV11-2	NA	TRBJ2-5	TGTGCCAGCAGCTTAGACAAAGAGACCCAGTACTTC	CASSLDKETQYF
few	TRBV7-9	NA	TRBJ2-7	TGTGCCAGCAGCTTAGCTAGCTGGACCTACGAGCAGTACTTC	CASSLASWTYEQYF
NA	TRBV4-2	TRBD2	TRBJ2-1	TGTGCCAGCAGCCCCCGCGGCGGGAGGGCCGATGAGCAGTTCTTC	CASSPRGGRADEQFF
few	TRBV4-1	NA	TRBJ1-1	TGCGCCAGCAGCCAAGATAGCAGCATGAACACTGAAGCTTTCTTT	CASSQDSSMNTEAFF
NA	TRBV9	TRBD1	TRBJ1-2	TGTGCCAGCAGCGTCGTCGCATCCCAGACAGGGGGCCAGGGCTACACCTTC	CASSVVASQTGGQGYTF